Listed here is a single TCR beta chain. These data are taken from a study of blood T cell repertoires in COVID-19. This table comes from immunoSEQ multiplex PCR, and its TCRdb copy is limited to in-frame clones, with some not included. The table records some 150,000 clones, roughly 84% of them present only once. Trimming at V came to 6 bases and at J to 4 bases, leaving 4 bases not matched to a gene. The CDR3 is 14 amino acids. CDR1 and CDR2 (germline): SNHLY, FYNNEI. The gene calls are TRBV2 and TRBJ1-3, with 9 bases matching TRBD1. Input material: peripheral blood. This sequence originates from a woman in her 70s with COVID-19, enrolled during active disease. CDR3 DNA sequence: TGTGCCAGCAGCGCAACAGGGGGCGGAAACACCATATATTTT. This encodes CASSATGGGNTIYF.